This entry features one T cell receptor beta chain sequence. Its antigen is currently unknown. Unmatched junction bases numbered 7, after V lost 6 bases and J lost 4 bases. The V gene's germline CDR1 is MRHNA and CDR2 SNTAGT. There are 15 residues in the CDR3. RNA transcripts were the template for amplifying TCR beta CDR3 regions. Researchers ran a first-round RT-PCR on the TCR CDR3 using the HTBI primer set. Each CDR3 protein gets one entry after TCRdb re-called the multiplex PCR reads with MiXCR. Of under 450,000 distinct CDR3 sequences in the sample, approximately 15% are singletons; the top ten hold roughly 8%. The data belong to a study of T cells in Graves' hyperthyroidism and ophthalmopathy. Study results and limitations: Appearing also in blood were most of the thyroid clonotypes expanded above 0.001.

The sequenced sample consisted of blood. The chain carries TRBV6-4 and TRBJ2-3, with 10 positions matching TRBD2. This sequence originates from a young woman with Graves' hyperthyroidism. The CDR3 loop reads CASSRSGGVADTQYF. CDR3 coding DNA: TGTGCCAGCAGCAGAAGCGGGGGGGTCGCAGATACGCAGTATTTT.